This TCR beta chain derives from a study of beta chain features in type 1 diabetes. Study results and limitations: Small HLA sub-analyses could not settle whether HLA shapes TCRB rearrangement. All four CD4+ subsets from Type 1 diabetes patients carried moderately but significantly shorter TCRB CDR3s.

To note about this clone: Antigen unknown.

The length of the CDR3 is 16 residues. Germline V gene data show CDR1 as MNHEY and CDR2 as SVGAGI. J lost 6 bases, V lost 0 bases, and 4 bases had no gene match. Purities over 98% were achieved in all sorted populations. Sequenced material consisted of expressed TCRB transcripts (all of the isolated RNA was reverse transcribed). The repertoire was sequenced with immunoSEQ multiplex PCR; TCRdb's copy has only in-frame clones and lacks some. The data hold approximately 150,000 clones, with about 13% observed a single time. The receptor comes from a young man with type 1 diabetes. Specimen: central memory CD4+ T cells from blood. The chain carries TRBV6-5 and TRBJ2-1; 11 nucleotides align to TRBD1. The CDR3: CASSYSMGQGVNEQFF. CDR3 coding DNA: TGTGCCAGCAGTTACTCGATGGGACAGGGGGTCAATGAGCAGTTCTTC.